This TCR beta chain appears in the sequencing data of a study of tumor and adjacent non-tumor tissue in lung cancer. Study-wide results and limits: In normal lung, the top 100 clones were significantly more dominant than in tumor. Significantly higher TCR diversity was found in tumor than normal lung. Tumor TCR diversity, when higher, was linked to shorter survival.

The library came from three nested PCR rounds adapted from ARM-PCR protocols. Each CDR3 protein gets one entry after TCRdb re-called the multiplex PCR reads with MiXCR. Of roughly 120,000 distinct CDR3 sequences in the sample, roughly 75% were seen once. The template was RNA from unsorted bulk tissue. Germline-derived CDR1 and CDR2 are MDHEN and SYDVKM. The CDR3 has 16 residues. Germline trimming cut 5 bases from V and 6 bases from J; bases unmatched to any gene: 10. This clonotype has at least ten counts. Its target is unknown. The rearrangement uses TRBV28 and TRBJ1-5; 10 bases line up with TRBD1. The sequence came from a woman in her sixties with non-small cell lung cancer. Sequenced material: lung tumor tissue. DNA of the CDR3: TGTGCCAGCAGTATTCCGGGACAGGGGCCGTCTCAGCCCCAGCATTTT. Its protein product is CASSIPGQGPSQPQHF.